This TCR beta chain was retrieved from a study of OX40 agonist ivuxolimab in advanced cancers. Across the study: Ivuxolimab, which is an agonistic anti-OX40 (CD134) antibody, was administered to the patients.

Prior autoimmune disease or systemic immunosuppression barred patients. Findings of the study overall: The CD4+ and CD8+ T cells in the blood had expanded clonally by week 6 at 0.1 to 3.0 mg/kg.

Assay: immunoSEQ multiplex PCR; the TCRdb copy retains only in-frame clones and omits some. Among 100,000 or so clones listed, 90% to 95% were seen once. As to this clone: Its antigen is unknown.

Germline V lookup: CDR1 SEHNR, CDR2 FQNEAQ (reference sequence). Trimming removed 6 bases from V and 4 bases from J, with 7 bases in between. This CDR3 is built from 11 residues. This specimen was CD4+ or CD8+ T cells sorted from blood, taken in a trial of the OX40 agonist ivuxolimab. The V gene is TRBV7-9, the J gene TRBJ2-7, with no clear D. The clonotype was recovered from an adult with an advanced solid tumor such as melanoma, head and neck, liver or kidney cancer. The CDR3 nucleotides read TGTGCCAGCAGTATCATGTACGAGCAGTACTTC. Its translation: CASSIMYEQYF.